The T cell receptor (beta chain) under discussion was sequenced for a study of T-cell reconstitution after alpha-beta-depleted transplantation in children. Library preparation (for TCRbeta) was performed with unique molecular identifiers. TCRdb used MiXCR to reprocess the PCR reads, holding one entry per CDR3 protein. The sample yields about 610,000 distinct CDR3 sequences, 10% to 13% seen once. This clonotype was seen at least ten times. Trimming at V came to 3 bases and at J to 0 bases, leaving 7 bases not matched to a gene. The CDR3 covers 17 residues. Germline V CDR1 and CDR2: LGHNA, YSLEER. This receptor was obtained from a human donor who donated a stem cell graft to a child with acute myeloid leukemia. This material consisted of PBMCs from the stem cell graft donor, taken from the stem cell graft. The rearrangement uses TRBV4-3 and TRBJ2-3, with 9 bases fitting TRBD1. The CDR3 spells CASSQATGGSSTDTQYF. The CDR3 nucleotides are TGCGCCAGCAGCCAGGCGACAGGGGGGTCTAGCACAGATACGCAGTATTTT.